This T cell receptor beta chain was observed in a study of control samples from healthy donors and cancer patients. Assay used: immunoSEQ multiplex PCR; TCRdb lists only in-frame clones, some missing. The sample includes roughly 400,000 clones, approximately 92% of them seen just once. This CDR3 comprises 15 residues. The receptor was isolated from a man between 40 and 49 years old with head and neck cancer. The gene calls are TRBV21-1 and TRBJ1-1; the table's D call, TRBD1, has no DNA check behind it. TRBV21-1 is a pseudogene segment. The sequenced material came from PBMCs. CDR3 sequence: CASTRRGQSNTEAFF. The CDR3 bases are TGTGCCAGCACCCGCCGAGGACAGTCGAACACTGAAGCTTTCTTT.